Listed below are T cell receptor beta chains from one sample, sequenced in a study of shared clonotypes between healthy human individuals. The repertoire was sequenced with immunoSEQ multiplex PCR; TCRdb's copy has only in-frame clones and lacks some. This table holds roughly 2.6 million clones, roughly nine tenths found once. The sequenced sample was naive CD4+ T cells sorted from blood. The origin of the receptors is a man between 18 and 35 years old in good health. Both conserved end residues are part of each CDR3. A D gene is named only where the DNA matches it firmly. The size of a clone is reported for some rows only, either as once, few or many, or as a class for expanded clones.

>TRBJ1-1|TRBV7-2|.|.
CASSFFKDFNTEAFF
TGTGCCAGCAGCTTTTTTAAAGACTTCAACACTGAAGCTTTCTTT
>TRBJ1-1|TRBV11-2|.|TRBD1
CASSLTGGEVTEAFF
TGTGCCAGCAGCTTGACAGGGGGCGAGGTCACTGAAGCTTTCTTT
>TRBJ1-6|TRBV5-1|.|.
CASSLGSSYNSPLHF
TGCGCCAGCAGCCTAGGTAGCTCCTATAATTCACCCCTCCACTTT
>TRBJ2-1|TRBV7-9|.|.
CASSYIDRARDNEQFF
TGTGCCAGCAGCTACATCGACCGGGCCCGGGACAATGAGCAGTTCTTC
>TRBJ2-3|TRBV9|.|TRBD2
CASSFAWGGGVGSTDTQYF
TGTGCCAGCAGCTTCGCGTGGGGGGGAGGAGTAGGCAGCACAGATACGCAGTATTTT
>TRBJ2-1|TRBV2|.|.
CASNTGLAGENEQFF
TGTGCCAGCAATACAGGGCTGGCGGGAGAGAATGAGCAGTTCTTC
>TRBJ1-6|TRBV6-1|.|TRBD1
CATMTGGSVSPLHF
TGTGCCACCATGACAGGGGGATCAGTATCACCCCTCCACTTT
>TRBJ2-3|TRBV6-5|.|TRBD1
CASSHDRGQYF
TGTGCCAGCAGTCACGACAGGGGGCAGTATTTT
>TRBJ1-1|TRBV18|.|TRBD1
CASSPRTGEGMNTEAFF
TGTGCCAGCTCACCACGGACAGGGGAGGGGATGAACACTGAAGCTTTCTTT
>TRBJ2-5|TRBV7-9|once|TRBD1
CASTPQGWRETQYF
TGTGCCAGCACCCCACAGGGGTGGAGGGAGACCCAGTACTTC
>TRBJ2-7|TRBV5-1|.|.
CASSLGTNYEQYF
TGCGCCAGCAGCCTCGGGACAAACTACGAGCAGTACTTC
>TRBJ2-7|TRBV10-3|.|.
CAISESAQPYEQYF
TGTGCCATCAGTGAGTCAGCCCAGCCATACGAGCAGTACTTC
>TRBJ1-5|TRBV7-2|.|.
CASSKPQGYQPQHF
TGTGCCAGCAGCAAGCCTCAGGGATATCAGCCCCAGCATTTT
>TRBJ1-1|TRBV9|.|.
CASSVDGEPFTEAFF
TGTGCCAGCAGCGTAGACGGGGAACCCTTCACTGAAGCTTTCTTT
>TRBJ2-3|TRBV5-1|.|TRBD1
CASSGQGPSTDTQYF
TGCGCCAGCAGCGGACAGGGGCCAAGCACAGATACGCAGTATTTT
>TRBJ1-6|TRBV30|.|TRBD1
CAWSVNPTPGQGHSPLHF
TGTGCCTGGAGTGTAAACCCTACCCCTGGACAGGGCCATTCACCCCTCCACTTT
>TRBJ1-5|TRBV6-1|.|.
CASNQDGYSNQPQHF
TGTGCCAGCAATCAAGACGGTTATAGCAATCAGCCCCAGCATTTT
>TRBJ1-2|TRBV5-1|.|.
CASSSQVGVLDGYTF
TGCGCCAGCAGCTCGCAAGTGGGGGTCTTGGATGGCTACACCTTC
>TRBJ2-7|TRBV2|.|.
CASTGGQRQEYF
TGTGCCAGCACCGGGGGACAGCGACAAGAGTACTTC
>TRBJ2-7|TRBV6-5|.|.
CASSYGGSYEQYF
TGTGCCAGCAGTTACGGGGGGTCCTACGAGCAGTACTTC
>TRBJ1-3|TRBV5-8|.|TRBD1
CASSPDRVVGNTIYF
TGTGCCAGCAGCCCGGACAGGGTTGTTGGAAACACCATATATTTT
>TRBJ1-6|TRBV11-3|.|.
CASSLGRTNSPLHF
TGTGCCAGCAGCTTAGGACGGACTAATTCACCCCTCCACTTT
>TRBJ2-5|TRBV30|.|.
CAWSVRIQETQYF
TGTGCCTGGAGTGTAAGAATACAAGAGACCCAGTACTTC
>TRBJ2-7|TRBV5-1|once|.
CASSLGTWVREQYF
TGCGCCAGCAGCTTGGGGACATGGGTGCGGGAGCAGTACTTC
>TRBJ2-1|TRBV18|.|.
CASSSPGTGLNEQFF
TGTGCCAGCTCATCTCCCGGGACTGGGCTCAATGAGCAGTTCTTC
>TRBJ2-7|TRBV6-5|.|.
CASSYPKGPYEQYF
TGTGCCAGCAGTTACCCGAAGGGACCATACGAGCAGTACTTC
>TRBJ1-1|TRBV19|few|.
CASSIKRGTEAFF
TGTGCCAGTAGTATAAAGAGGGGGACTGAAGCTTTCTTT
>TRBJ2-1|TRBV19|.|TRBD1
CASSPRDRTYNEQFF
TGTGCCAGTAGCCCCCGGGACAGGACCTACAATGAGCAGTTCTTC
>TRBJ1-3|TRBV30|.|.
CAWRPGGSLGNTIYF
TGTGCCTGGAGGCCGGGGGGGAGTTTAGGAAACACCATATATTTT
>TRBJ2-1|TRBV7-3|.|TRBD2
CASRPAGAGTYNEQFF
TGTGCCAGCAGACCAGCGGGAGCGGGGACCTACAATGAGCAGTTCTTC
>TRBJ1-4|TRBV12-5|.|.
CASGLVEGGTNEKLFF
TGTGCTAGTGGTTTGGTAGAAGGGGGAACTAATGAAAAACTGTTTTTT
>TRBJ2-2|TRBV10-3|.|TRBD2
CAIRESPAGGTGELFF
TGTGCCATCAGAGAGTCCCCGGCGGGGGGCACCGGGGAGCTGTTTTTT
>TRBJ2-4|TRBV6-5|.|TRBD2
CASSSGGDRNIQYF
TGTGCCAGCAGTTCGGGGGGGGACCGGAACATTCAGTACTTC
>TRBJ2-3|TRBV18|.|.
CASSPPMGDTDTQYF
TGTGCCAGCTCACCACCGATGGGAGACACAGATACGCAGTATTTT
>TRBJ2-5|TRBV7-6|.|.
CASSLVGSRGETQYF
TGTGCCAGCAGCTTAGTGGGCAGCAGAGGAGAGACCCAGTACTTC
>TRBJ2-1|TRBV2|.|TRBD1
CASRPKGTGLSYNEQFF
TGTGCCAGCAGGCCGAAGGGGACAGGCCTCTCCTACAATGAGCAGTTCTTC
>TRBJ1-1|TRBV10-3|.|.
CAISDRGNTEAFF
TGTGCCATCAGTGATCGAGGGAACACTGAAGCTTTCTTT
>TRBJ2-1|TRBV11-2|.|.
CASSLELPQLLQREKQFF
TGTGCCAGCAGCTTAGAGCTCCCGCAACTTCTACAAAGGGAGAAGCAGTTCTTC
>TRBJ2-7|TRBV6-5|.|.
CASSYGHPYEQYF
TGTGCCAGCAGTTACGGACACCCCTACGAGCAGTACTTC
>TRBJ2-7|TRBV2|.|TRBD1
CASTLAGTGLNEQYF
TGTGCCAGCACCCTGGCGGGGACAGGGCTGAACGAGCAGTACTTC
>TRBJ2-1|TRBV4-1|.|TRBD2
CASKAGGANEQFF
TGCGCCAGCAAAGCGGGAGGGGCCAACGAGCAGTTCTTC
>TRBJ2-3|TRBV5-4|.|.
CASRLLAGSDTQYF
TGTGCCAGCAGACTGCTCGCGGGATCAGATACGCAGTATTTT
>TRBJ2-7|TRBV5-1|.|.
CASSPFRGSDEQYF
TGCGCCAGCAGCCCATTCAGGGGTTCGGACGAGCAGTACTTC
>TRBJ1-1|TRBV4-2|.|.
CASSQAWGRGSGIMNTEAFF
TGTGCCAGCAGCCAAGCATGGGGGCGGGGGTCGGGAATAATGAACACTGAAGCTTTCTTT
>TRBJ2-5|TRBV19|.|TRBD2
CASSKREGPETQYF
TGTGCCAGTAGTAAGCGGGAGGGCCCGGAGACCCAGTACTTC
>TRBJ2-5|TRBV7-8|.|.
CASSKGFGSIQETQYF
TGTGCCAGCAGCAAGGGTTTCGGCAGTATCCAAGAGACCCAGTACTTC
>TRBJ2-1|TRBV7-3|few|.
CASGSARSSYNEQFF
TGTGCCAGCGGGAGCGCGCGGAGCTCCTACAATGAGCAGTTCTTC
>TRBJ1-5|TRBV7-9|.|TRBD1
CASSPGQGDNQPQHF
TGTGCCAGCAGCCCTGGACAGGGCGACAATCAGCCCCAGCATTTT
>TRBJ2-7|TRBV7-2|.|TRBD1
CASAGTGFREQYF
TGTGCCAGCGCCGGGACAGGATTCCGGGAGCAGTACTTC
>TRBJ2-7|TRBV11-2|.|TRBD2
CASSLDRLAGYEQYF
TGTGCCAGCAGCTTAGATAGACTAGCGGGGTACGAGCAGTACTTC
>TRBJ2-5|TRBV5-1|.|.
CASSLDPFRGETQYF
TGCGCCAGCAGCTTGGACCCGTTCAGGGGTGAGACCCAGTACTTC
>TRBJ1-2|TRBV6-5|.|.
CASSYRTGNYGYTF
TGTGCCAGCAGTTACCGAACAGGGAACTATGGCTACACCTTC
>TRBJ2-7|TRBV6-1|.|TRBD1
CASSGRDRGHYEQYF
TGTGCCAGCAGTGGACGGGACAGGGGGCACTACGAGCAGTACTTC
>TRBJ2-7|TRBV11-1|.|TRBD1
CASSGRLGTGGFYEQYF
TGTGCCAGCAGCGGCCGGCTAGGGACAGGGGGCTTTTACGAGCAGTACTTC
>TRBJ2-7|TRBV2|.|TRBD1
CASSPDRGPYEQYF
TGTGCCAGCAGTCCTGACAGGGGCCCCTACGAGCAGTACTTC
>TRBJ2-4|TRBV28|.|TRBD2
CASTTRTSGYVNIQYF
TGTGCCAGCACGACGCGGACTAGCGGTTATGTAAACATTCAGTACTTC